In this sample, the clone carrying this T cell receptor beta chain turned up many times. Its matching antigen is unknown. The data were taken from a study of T cells in Graves' hyperthyroidism and ophthalmopathy. Study conclusions and caveats: Blood also held most thyroid clonotypes expanded beyond 0.001. By a 13 V-J model, ophthalmopathy was set apart from stable hyperthyroidism.

TCR beta CDR3 regions were amplified from RNA. RT-PCR in the first round (using the HTBI primer set) targeted the TCR CDR3. TCRdb fed the multiplex PCR reads into MiXCR, producing one record per CDR3 protein. Here the sample spans almost 600,000 distinct CDR3 sequences, approximately 15% being singletons. The CDR3 has 15 residues. CDR1 is MNHEY and CDR2 is SMNVEV in the germline V gene (reference sequence). The junction had 8 bases not matched to a gene; V was cut back by 5 bases and J by 3 bases. Each patient was aged 18 to 65 and had newly diagnosed hyperthyroidism of under 2 months' duration. Fresh peripheral blood, under 13 ml, yielded the PBMCs.

The chain carries TRBV27 and TRBJ2-7, with 9 bases matching TRBD1. The clonotype comes from a woman younger than 45 with Graves' hyperthyroidism that later progressed to Graves' ophthalmopathy. What was sequenced was blood. The CDR3 sequence is CASSPAGQGSYEQYF. The CDR3 region has the DNA TGTGCCAGCAGTCCCGCGGGACAGGGTAGCTACGAGCAGTACTTC.